Each of the 24 T cell receptor beta chains below was sequenced from the same sample in a study of blood T cell repertoires in COVID-19. Repertoires were generated with immunoSEQ multiplex PCR, while TCRdb's copy carries only in-frame clones and drops some. The table shows about 260,000 clones, with almost 85% occurring only once. Source material: peripheral blood. The receptors shown here come from a woman older than 75 with acute or convalescent COVID-19.

This clone was detected once. The J gene is TRBJ2-2, the V gene TRBV7-2; 7 bases match TRBD1. The germline V gene encodes CDR1 SGHTA and CDR2 FQGNSA. The CDR3 loop spans 14 amino acids. J was trimmed by 3 bases and V by 7 bases; bases with no gene match: 5. The CDR3 here is CASTSQGHTGELFF. The CDR3 nucleotides read TGTGCCAGCACCTCACAGGGGCACACCGGGGAGCTGTTTTTT. Looking up the rest from reference TRBV7-2 and TRBJ2-2 gives the full variable domain: GAGVSQSPSNKVTEKGKDVELRCDPISGHTALYWYRQSLGQGLEFLIYFQGNSAPDKSGLPSDRFSAERTGGSVSTLTIQRTQQEDSAVYLCASTSQGHTGELFFGEGSRLTVL.

This clone was seen more than once but under ten times. The chain carries TRBV4-3 and TRBJ1-2; D call uncertain. The germline gives CDR1 LGHNA, CDR2 YSLEER. The ends were cut back, 0 bases at V and 4 bases at J, with 15 bases in the middle. This CDR3 region has 16 residues. CDR3 sequence (DNA): TGCGCCAGCAGCCAAGAATGGGCAGCCGGCGCCTATGGCTACACCTTC. It specifies CASSQEWAAGAYGYTF.

The chain couples TRBV20-1 to TRBJ2-5, with 8 nucleotides matching TRBD2. CDR1 is DFQATT and CDR2 is SNEGSKA in the germline V gene (reference sequence). Trimming cost V 3 bases and J 7 bases; bases outside gene matches: 10. This CDR3 region has 14 residues. The CDR3 DNA reads as TGCAGTGCTAGTTATGGCGGGGGGCCTGGGACCCAGTACTTC. Translating it yields CSASYGGGPGTQYF.

This clone has only a few counts. The chain joins TRBV29-1 to TRBJ1-1; perhaps TRBD1 as D (6 bases). This CDR3 comprises 17 residues. V shed 6 bases and J shed 0 bases, with 23 bases lying between them. Germline V gene lookup returns CDR1 SQVTM and CDR2 ANQGSEA. The CDR3 coding sequence is TGCAGCGTCTCCCAGGGGCGAGTTTGGAGTATGAACACTGAAGCTTTCTTT. Residues: CSVSQGRVWSMNTEAFF. Filled out from reference TRBV29-1 and TRBJ1-1, the complete variable domain reads SAVISQKPSRDICQRGTSLTIQCQVDSQVTMMFWYRQQPGQSLTLIATANQGSEATYESGFVIDKFPISRPNLTFSTLTVSNMSPEDSSIYLCSVSQGRVWSMNTEAFFGQGTRLTVV.

The chain employs TRBV19 and TRBJ2-4; maybe TRBD1 (5 bases). Looked up from germline, CDR1 is LNHDA and CDR2 is SQIVND (reference sequence). The CDR3 loop spans 13 amino acids. V dropped 4 bases and J dropped 1 base, with 5 bases sitting between them. The CDR3 DNA reads TGTGCCAGTAGTACAGGGGCCAAAAACATTCAGTACTTC. It yields the protein CASSTGAKNIQYF.

The rearrangement joins TRBV6-6 to TRBJ2-7; no clear D. The CDR3 runs 15 residues. Per germline, CDR1 MNHNY and CDR2 SVGAGI (reference sequence). V was trimmed by 7 bases and J by 2 bases, leaving 18 bases between them. The CDR3 DNA follows: TGTGCCAGCACCGACATGGCGACATCCACCTACGAGCAGTACTTC. As protein: CASTDMATSTYEQYF.

This clone showed up just a few times. Here the CDR3 DNA reads TGTGCCAGCTCACCCCCCGGAGGGATTGGGACTGAAGCTTTCTTT. This sequence encodes CASSPPGGIGTEAFF. The rearrangement joins TRBV18 to TRBJ1-1; D is ambiguous. The CDR3 is made up of 15 amino acids. CDR1 and CDR2 from the germline V gene are KGHSH and LQKENI. V was cut by 3 bases and J by 5 bases, with 16 bases left in between.

The rearrangement uses TRBV2 and TRBJ1-5, with D hard to call. The CDR3 contains 14 residues. Trimming took 3 bases from V and 4 from J, leaving 10 bases between them. CDR1 SNHLY and CDR2 FYNNEI come from the germline V gene. The CDR3 sequence is CASSEEVRNQPQHF. The CDR3 DNA reads as TGTGCCAGCAGTGAGGAGGTGCGGAATCAGCCCCAGCATTTT.

The chain carries TRBV7-2 and TRBJ1-3; TRBD1 matches 9 bases. The CDR3 sequence is 15 residues long. Unmatched junction bases numbered 6, after V lost 5 bases and J lost 4 bases. Looked up from germline, CDR1 is SGHTA and CDR2 is FQGNSA. Here the CDR3 DNA reads TGTGCCAGCAGCATTAACAGGGGGCCGGGAAACACCATATATTTT. Translating gives CASSINRGPGNTIYF.

This rearrangement joins TRBV6-2 or TRBV6-3 to TRBJ1-5; TRBD1 aligns across 7 bases. Germline CDR1 and CDR2: MNHEY and SVGEGT. This CDR3 has 16 amino acids. Trimming removed 2 bases from V and 1 base from J; junction bases left unmatched: 5. Written as DNA, the CDR3 is TGTGCCAGCAGTTACCGAGGGACAGCAAGCAATCAGCCCCAGCATTTT. The encoded protein is CASSYRGTASNQPQHF.

V usage is TRBV12-3 or TRBV12-4 and J usage is TRBJ2-7, with 7 bases identical to TRBD2. V lost 4 bases to trimming and J lost 4 bases; unmatched junction nucleotides: 1. The CDR3 loop spans 12 amino acids. CDR3 residues: CASSSGLYEQYF. The CDR3 DNA reads TGTGCCAGCAGTTCGGGACTATACGAGCAGTACTTC.

This clone has a single count. The V call is TRBV5-5, the J call TRBJ2-7; TRBD1 aligns across 10 bases. Trimming removed 0 bases from V and 6 bases from J; junction bases left unmatched: 6. Germline assignment: CDR1 SGHKS and CDR2 YYEKEE (reference sequence). The CDR3 spans 15 residues. The CDR3 protein is CASSLAGTGAREQYF. The CDR3 DNA reads TGTGCCAGCAGCTTGGCCGGGACAGGGGCTCGCGAGCAGTACTTC.

Here the CDR3 DNA reads TGTGCCAGCAGCTTAAGACGGGTTGGGACAGGGACAACCGGGGAGCTGTTTTTT. It specifies CASSLRRVGTGTTGELFF. V is TRBV7-8 and J is TRBJ2-2; 9 nucleotides agree with TRBD1. Per the germline V gene, CDR1 is SGHVS and CDR2 is FQNEAQ. The CDR3 loop spans 18 amino acids. The junction had 12 bases not matched to a gene; V was cut back by 2 bases and J by 5 bases.

This sequence joins TRBV10-2 and TRBJ2-7; 12 bases are a match to TRBD1. CDR3 length: 14 amino acids. Germline V CDR1 and CDR2: WSHSY, SAAADI. The V segment lost 6 bases and the J segment 4 bases; nucleotides outside the gene matches: 4. The CDR3 loop reads CASRGQGAGYEQYF. The DNA of the CDR3 is TGCGCCAGCAGGGGACAGGGGGCTGGGTACGAGCAGTACTTC.

The chain combines TRBV7-9 with TRBJ1-6, with D possibly TRBD1 on 5 matching bases. The CDR3 is 14 residues long. CDR1 SEHNR and CDR2 FQNEAQ come from the germline V gene (reference sequence). The V gene lost 11 bases and the J gene lost 10 bases, with 21 bases spanning the gap. CDR3 protein: CAGGSQVKGSPLHF. The CDR3 DNA sequence: TGTGCCGGCGGATCACAGGTGAAAGGATCACCCCTCCACTTT.

This clone appeared once. V gene TRBV5-1 combines with J gene TRBJ2-2; no definite D call. V was clipped by 1 base and J by 2 bases, with 15 bases between them. Per germline, CDR1 SGHRS and CDR2 YFSETQ. The CDR3 totals 17 residues. For the CDR3, the DNA is TGCGCCAGCAGCTTGTCGGGTGGAGCTACAAACACCGGGGAGCTGTTTTTT. Translated: CASSLSGGATNTGELFF.

This clone has more than one count but fewer than ten. V is TRBV6-2 or TRBV6-3 and J is TRBJ1-2; tentative D call: TRBD1 (5 bases). The CDR3 runs 13 residues. Germline lookup yields CDR1 MNHEY and CDR2 SVGEGT. V lost 2 bases to trimming and J lost 5 bases, with 9 bases between them. CDR3 nucleotides: TGTGCCAGCAGTTACGACAGTGCTTATGGCTACACCTTC. Amino acid sequence: CASSYDSAYGYTF.

This sequence joins TRBV28 and TRBJ2-5; tentatively, D is TRBD2 (5 bases). Germline CDR1 reads MDHEN; CDR2 reads SYDVKM. V shed 8 bases and J shed 0 bases, with 13 bases lying between them. This CDR3 spans 14 amino acids. Written as DNA, the CDR3 is TGTGCCAGCGCTAGCCGGGCATACCAAGAGACCCAGTACTTC. It translates to CASASRAYQETQYF.

The chain employs TRBV12-3 or TRBV12-4 and TRBJ2-2; no reliable D call. Trimming left V 7 bases short and J 5 bases short, with 11 bases between. This CDR3 contains 13 residues. CDR3 loop: CASTLAQTGELFF. CDR3 sequence (DNA): TGTGCCAGCACCCTCGCCCAGACCGGGGAGCTGTTTTTT.

This clone has just one count. The chain is built from TRBV2 and TRBJ1-2, with D possibly TRBD1 on 6 matching bases. The CDR3 covers 16 residues. Germline-derived CDR1 and CDR2 are SNHLY and FYNNEI. The V and J ends lost 3 bases and 1 base respectively, with 15 bases between them. The CDR3, as DNA: TGTGCCAGCAGTGATGGCACAGGGTTCGGTAACTATGGCTACACCTTC. Protein product: CASSDGTGFGNYGYTF.

This rearrangement joins TRBV5-4 to TRBJ1-2; TRBD1 agrees at 7 bases. The CDR3 length is 14 residues. V lost 5 bases, J lost 5 bases, and 9 bases stayed unmatched. Germline assignment: CDR1 SGHNT and CDR2 YYREEE (reference sequence). The CDR3 region has the DNA TGTGCCAGCAGACCCGGGACAGAGGATTATGGCTACACCTTC. Amino acids: CASRPGTEDYGYTF.

The CDR3 loop reads CASSETGTRVLHF. CDR3 nucleotide sequence: TGTGCCAGCAGTGAGACGGGAACGAGAGTCCTCCACTTT. This chain joins TRBV25-1 and TRBJ1-6; D gene unclear. CDR3 length: 13 amino acids. Germline CDR1 MGHDK, CDR2 SYGVNS. V was trimmed by 3 bases and J by 15 bases, leaving 15 bases between them.

The rearrangement joins TRBV5-4 to TRBJ1-6; TRBD1 aligns across 7 bases. CDR1 and CDR2 from the germline V gene are SGHNT and YYREEE (reference sequence). The CDR3 has 17 residues. The J segment lost 0 bases and the V segment lost 3 bases, leaving 6 bases of the junction unmatched. The CDR3 is CASSSKGQSSYNSPLHF. Written as DNA, the CDR3 is TGTGCCAGCAGCTCCAAGGGACAGAGCTCCTATAATTCACCCCTCCACTTT.

V and J are TRBV18 and TRBJ1-3, with D possibly TRBD1 on 5 matching bases. Germline loops: CDR1 KGHSH, CDR2 LQKENI. The CDR3 is 15 amino acids. V was trimmed by 0 bases and J by 4 bases, leaving 10 bases between them. The CDR3 reads CASSPPGLEGNTIYF. CDR3 sequence (DNA): TGTGCCAGCTCACCACCGGGGCTGGAGGGAAACACCATATATTTT.